Listed below are T cell receptor beta chains from one sample, sequenced in a study of Graves' ophthalmopathy and Graves' hyperthyroidism. TCRdb redid the calling of the multiplex PCR reads with MiXCR, one entry per CDR3 protein. The table has more than 550,000 distinct CDR3 sequences, over 40% seen once. The sequenced sample consisted of peripheral blood. These receptors came from an adult man with Graves' ophthalmopathy. Each CDR3 is given with its conserved first and last residue. The order of the fields is CDR3 length, clone size, D gene, J gene, V gene, CDR3 DNA, CDR3 protein. The D gene is left open where the match is weak. A row's size may be missing; if present it is once, few, many or a size class.

16 few NA TRBJ2-5 TRBV9 TGTGCCAGCAGCGCCGGACGGCAGTACACGCAAGAGACCCAGTACTTC CASSAGRQYTQETQYF
14 many TRBD2 TRBJ2-5 TRBV11-2 TGTGCCAGCAGCTGGGGGAGGGGTCAGGAGACCCAGTACTTC CASSWGRGQETQYF
10 NA TRBD1 TRBJ2-5 TRBV5-1 TGCGCCAGCAGCTCGGACAGGGGGTACTTC CASSSDRGYF
14 many NA TRBJ1-1 TRBV7-8 TGTGCCAGCAGCTTGCGGGAGATGAACACTGAAGCTTTCTTT CASSLREMNTEAFF
12 NA NA TRBJ1-5 TRBV7-9 TGTGCCAGCAGCTGGGGAGCGGGGCCCCAGCATTTT CASSWGAGPQHF
14 few NA TRBJ2-5 TRBV3-1 TGTGCCAGCAGCCCCAAGCGGGTTCAAGAGACCCAGTACTTC CASSPKRVQETQYF
13 many NA TRBJ2-7 TRBV11-2 TGTGCCAGCAGCTTAGTCCGCCCGAACGAGCAGTACTTC CASSLVRPNEQYF
17 NA NA TRBJ1-5 TRBV10-1 TGCGCCAGCAGTGAGCCCATCCTAGGACGTAGCAATCAGCCCCAGCATTTT CASSEPILGRSNQPQHF
17 few TRBD2 TRBJ2-7 TRBV20-1 TGCAGTGCTACCTCCGGGACTAGCGGGAGCGTAATCTACGAGCAGTACTTC CSATSGTSGSVIYEQYF
15 once NA TRBJ2-5 TRBV19 TGTGCCAGTAGTTCCTCAGGGGTGACGAGTCAGCCCCAGTACTTC CASSSSGVTSQPQYF
15 NA TRBD1 TRBJ1-5 TRBV29-1 TGCAGCGTCGCAATAACAGGGGGCGCGGGGCAGCCCCAGCATTTT CSVAITGGAGQPQHF
14 NA NA TRBJ1-1 TRBV24-1 TGTGCCACCAGCGCCAGACAGTTTGGTACTGAAGCTTTCTTT CATSARQFGTEAFF
13 NA NA TRBJ2-5 TRBV2 TGTGCCAGCAGTGTCGATGGAATGGGGACCCAGTACTTC CASSVDGMGTQYF
13 once TRBD1 TRBJ2-2 TRBV29-1 TGCAGCAGCCGCAGGGGGCTGGTCGGGGAGCTGTTTTTT CSSRRGLVGELFF
12 many NA TRBJ2-7 TRBV29-1 TGCAGCGTTGAAGAAAAGCCCTACGAGCAGTACTTC CSVEEKPYEQYF
15 many NA TRBJ2-7 TRBV29-1 TGCAGCGTTGAAGGTGGGACCGTTCCTATCGACGAGCAGTACTTC CSVEGGTVPIDEQYF
13 many NA TRBJ1-1 TRBV11-3 TGTGCCAGCAGCTTAGTGTGGGGAACTGAAGCTTTCTTT CASSLVWGTEAFF
17 NA TRBD1 TRBJ1-2 TRBV11-2 TGTGCCAGCTCACCACAGGGACAGGGTAGCCCGAACTATGGCTACACCTTC CASSPQGQGSPNYGYTF
15 NA TRBD1 TRBJ2-7 TRBV14 TGTGCCAGCAGCCCCCGTGGGACAGGGCCCTACGAGCAGTACTTC CASSPRGTGPYEQYF
15 many NA TRBJ1-4 TRBV20-1 TGCAGTGCTAGAGGGGCCCGGGACCCAATCGAAAAACTGTTTTTT CSARGARDPIEKLFF
16 many NA TRBJ2-2 TRBV24-1 TGTGCCACCAGTGATCCTTACCGGGGGGCCGACGGGGAGCTGTTTTTT CATSDPYRGADGELFF
15 NA TRBD1 TRBJ1-2 TRBV7-9 TGTGCCAGCAGTCCAAGCCCGACAGGGAACTATGGCTACACCTTC CASSPSPTGNYGYTF
17 many TRBD2 TRBJ2-5 TRBV7-2 TGTGCCAGCAGCCTCGGGACTAGCGGGGGGTTAGATGAGACCCAGTACTTC CASSLGTSGGLDETQYF
16 many NA TRBJ2-5 TRBV5-5 TGTGCCAGCAGCATTCGACCGGGACACCTTCAAGAGACCCAGTACTTC CASSIRPGHLQETQYF
16 many NA TRBJ2-6 TRBV6-5 TGTGCCAGCAGTTACGTCGGGGTCTTTGGGGCCAACGTCCTGACTTTC CASSYVGVFGANVLTF
13 few NA TRBJ2-7 TRBV20-1 TGCAGTGCTAGAGATCCCGAGCGGTACGAGCAGTACTTC CSARDPERYEQYF
15 NA NA TRBJ1-6 TRBV15 TGTGCCACCAGCAGCCAAAACCCTGCTGATTCACCCCTCCACTTT CATSSQNPADSPLHF
15 NA NA TRBJ2-2 TRBV10-3 TGTGCCAGCAGTTTAGCGCGTTCGAACACCGGGGAGCTGTTTTTT CASSLARSNTGELFF
14 many TRBD1 TRBJ2-2 TRBV12-3/TRBV12-4 TGTGCCAGCAGACGGGACAGGGTGACCGGGGAGCTGTTTTTT CASRRDRVTGELFF
11 many NA TRBJ1-5 TRBV20-1 TGCAGTGCTGGCAGGGATCAGCCCCAGCATTTT CSAGRDQPQHF
14 NA NA TRBJ2-2 TRBV7-2 TGTGCCAGCAGCCGTCAGGGGGGAAGCGGGGAGCTGTTTTTT CASSRQGGSGELFF
13 NA NA TRBJ1-5 TRBV5-1 TGTGCCGTCAAGACGGGGACCCAAGAGACCCAGCATTTT CAVKTGTQETQHF
13 many NA TRBJ2-7 TRBV9 TGTGCCAGCAACGAACAAGGAGGGTGGGAGCAGTACTTC CASNEQGGWEQYF
9 NA NA TRBJ1-4 TRBV25-1 TGTGCCATTAATGAAAAACTGTTTTTT CAINEKLFF
13 many NA TRBJ1-1 TRBV5-1 TGCGCCAGCAATCCGGGGGAGAACACTGAAGCTTTCTTT CASNPGENTEAFF
15 many NA TRBJ2-2 TRBV7-9 TGTGCCAGCAGCTTAGACCGGTCAGATGCCGGGGAGCTGTTTTTT CASSLDRSDAGELFF
15 many TRBD1 TRBJ1-4 TRBV12-3/TRBV12-4 TGTGCCAGCAGTTCTCGGACAGGGGGGAATGAAAAACTGTTTTTT CASSSRTGGNEKLFF
15 many NA TRBJ1-1 TRBV5-1 TGCGCCAGCAGCTTGGCCGGAACGGTGAACACTGAAGCTTTCTTT CASSLAGTVNTEAFF
12 many NA TRBJ1-2 TRBV6-6 TGTGCCAGCAGTTGGGCAGACTATGGCTACACCTTC CASSWADYGYTF
15 few TRBD2 TRBJ2-2 TRBV6-4 TGTGCCAGCAGTGCTAGCGGGGGGGCCACCGGGGAGCTGTTTTTT CASSASGGATGELFF
13 NA NA TRBJ1-1 TRBV12-3/TRBV12-4 TGTGCCAGCAGGCAGGGTAGTGGGGTTGAAGCTTTCTTT CASRQGSGVEAFF
15 many TRBD2 TRBJ2-5 TRBV5-6 TGTGCCAGCAGCTTGGAGCGGGGTTGGCGGGAGACCCAGTACTTC CASSLERGWRETQYF
12 NA TRBD1 TRBJ1-2 TRBV25-1 TGTGCCACCGGGACAGCTCAATATGGCTACACCTTC CATGTAQYGYTF
14 NA NA TRBJ2-7 TRBV6-2/TRBV6-3 TGTGCCAGCAGTATACAGGCGTACTCCTACGAGCAGTACTTC CASSIQAYSYEQYF
12 many NA TRBJ1-2 TRBV29-1 TGCAGCACCCGTAGCGGGGTGGGCGGCTACACCTTC CSTRSGVGGYTF
14 NA NA TRBJ2-7 TRBV29-1 TGCAGCGTTGCTAGGGGTCGCAGGGAGCACGAGCAGTACTTC CSVARGRREHEQYF
16 few NA TRBJ1-5 TRBV4-1 TGCGCCAGCAGCCAAGATGGAGGGTATAGCAATCAGCCCCAGCATTTT CASSQDGGYSNQPQHF
14 many NA TRBJ1-2 TRBV7-2 TGTGCCAGCACCCAAAGAGAGGGCCAGGTTGGCTACACCTTC CASTQREGQVGYTF
14 few TRBD1 TRBJ2-7 TRBV25-1 TGTGCCAGCAGTACGGGACAGAGCTCCTACGAGCAGTACTTC CASSTGQSSYEQYF